These 7 T cell receptor beta chains originate from one sample sequenced in a study of T cell responses to AZD1222 COVID-19 vaccine. The protocol was immunoSEQ multiplex PCR, while the TCRdb copy is restricted to in-frame clones and leaves out a portion. The table includes 100,000 to 150,000 clones, 94% detected once. The sample consisted of peripheral blood, taken on day 0 of AZD1222 vaccination. These receptors were obtained from an adult in good health.

V and J are TRBV29-1 and TRBJ1-1; 7 nucleotides agree with TRBD1. This CDR3 has 14 amino acids. Trimming at V came to 4 bases and at J to 4 bases, leaving 9 bases not matched to a gene. CDR1 is SQVTM, CDR2 ANQGSEA, per germline. The CDR3, as DNA: TGCAGCGTTGCCGCCCAGGGGGGGACCACTGAAGCTTTCTTT. It codes for CSVAAQGGTTEAFF.

This chain links TRBV6-5 with TRBJ2-1; 10 bases align to TRBD1. J was trimmed by 4 bases and V by 2 bases; bases with no gene match: 2. This CDR3 contains 15 residues. CDR1 is MNHEY and CDR2 is SVGAGI in the germline V gene. DNA for the CDR3: TGTGCCAGCAGTTACGACAGGGGGCCATACAATGAGCAGTTCTTC. Amino acids: CASSYDRGPYNEQFF.

DNA for the CDR3: TGCGCCAGCAGCTTCCAGGGAGTGAACACCGGGGAGCTGTTTTTT. Protein: CASSFQGVNTGELFF. The V call is TRBV5-1, the J call TRBJ2-2; D tentatively reads TRBD1 or TRBD2 (5 bases each). V lost 2 bases and J lost 1, with 9 bases in between. Germline loops: CDR1 SGHRS, CDR2 YFSETQ. The CDR3 is 15 residues long. Combining the CDR3 with reference TRBV5-1 and TRBJ2-2 gives the whole variable domain KAGVTQTPRYLIKTRGQQVTLSCSPISGHRSVSWYQQTPGQGLQFLFEYFSETQRNKGNFPGRFSGRQFSNSRSEMNVSTLELGDSALYLCASSFQGVNTGELFFGEGSRLTVL.

This chain uses TRBV11-3 with TRBJ2-2; unclear D gene. Germline-derived CDR1 and CDR2 are SGHNT and YENEEA. This CDR3 is 12 amino acids long. With 4 bases removed from V and 7 bases from J, the gap between germline ends came to 7 bases. Here the CDR3 reads CASSSGFGELFF. CDR3 sequence (DNA): TGTGCCAGCAGCTCCGGGTTCGGGGAGCTGTTTTTT.

J is TRBJ2-1 and V is TRBV27, with 8 bases matching TRBD2. Germline CDR1 reads MNHEY; CDR2 reads SMNVEV (reference sequence). The trim removed 5 bases at V and 3 bases at J, leaving 3 bases unmatched. This CDR3 spans 14 amino acids. The CDR3 DNA reads TGTGCCAGCAGTCTGGGGACTAGCTACAATGAGCAGTTCTTC. Its protein is CASSLGTSYNEQFF.

The rearrangement uses TRBV7-2 and TRBJ2-3, with 8 bases matching TRBD2. The germline V gene has CDR1 SGHTA and CDR2 FQGNSA. V gave up 3 bases and J gave up 1 base; unmatched junction bases: 15. This CDR3 comprises 19 residues. The CDR3 DNA reads TGTGCCAGCAGCTTCCTCCTTACGGGAGGGCCGGGAGGCACAGATACGCAGTATTTT. Amino acid sequence: CASSFLLTGGPGGTDTQYF.

This CDR3 is CASSYGANTGELFF. CDR3 in DNA: TGTGCCAGCAGTTACGGCGCGAACACCGGGGAGCTGTTTTTT. The rearrangement uses TRBV6-5 and TRBJ2-2; D remains unclear. In germline, CDR1 is MNHEY, CDR2 SVGAGI. The CDR3 has 14 amino acids. Trimming shortened V by 2 bases and J by 0 bases, and 4 bases separated the two germline ends.